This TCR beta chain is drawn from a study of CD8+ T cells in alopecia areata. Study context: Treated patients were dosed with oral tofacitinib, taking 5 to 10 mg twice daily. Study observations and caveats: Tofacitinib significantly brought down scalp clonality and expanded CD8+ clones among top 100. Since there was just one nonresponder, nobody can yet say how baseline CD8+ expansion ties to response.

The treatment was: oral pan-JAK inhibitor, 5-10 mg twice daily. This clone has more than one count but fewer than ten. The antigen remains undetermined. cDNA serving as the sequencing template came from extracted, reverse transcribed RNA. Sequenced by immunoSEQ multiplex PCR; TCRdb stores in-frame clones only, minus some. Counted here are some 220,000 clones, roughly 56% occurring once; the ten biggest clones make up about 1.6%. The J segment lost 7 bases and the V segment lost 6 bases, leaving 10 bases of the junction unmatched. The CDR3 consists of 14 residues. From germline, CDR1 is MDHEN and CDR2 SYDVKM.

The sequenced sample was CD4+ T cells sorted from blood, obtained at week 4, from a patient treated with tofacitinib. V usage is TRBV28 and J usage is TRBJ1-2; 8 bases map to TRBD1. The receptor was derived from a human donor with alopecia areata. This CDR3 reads CASSPTGVISGYTF. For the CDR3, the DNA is TGTGCCAGCAGCCCGACAGGGGTTATTTCTGGCTACACCTTC.